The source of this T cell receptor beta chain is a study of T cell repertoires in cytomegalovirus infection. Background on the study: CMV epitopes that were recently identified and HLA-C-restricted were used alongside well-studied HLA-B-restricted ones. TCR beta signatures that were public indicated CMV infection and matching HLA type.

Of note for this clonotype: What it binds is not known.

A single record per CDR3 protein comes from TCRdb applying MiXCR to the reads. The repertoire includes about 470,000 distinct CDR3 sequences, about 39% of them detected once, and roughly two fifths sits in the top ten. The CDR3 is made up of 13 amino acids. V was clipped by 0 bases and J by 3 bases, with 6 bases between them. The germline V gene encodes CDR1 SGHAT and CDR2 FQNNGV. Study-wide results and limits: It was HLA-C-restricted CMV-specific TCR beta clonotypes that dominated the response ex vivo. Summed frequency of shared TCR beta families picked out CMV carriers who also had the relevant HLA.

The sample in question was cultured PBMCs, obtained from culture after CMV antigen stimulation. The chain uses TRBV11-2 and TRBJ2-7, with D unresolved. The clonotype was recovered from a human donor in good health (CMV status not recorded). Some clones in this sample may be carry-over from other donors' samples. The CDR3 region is CASSLDDFYEQYF. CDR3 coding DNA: TGTGCCAGCAGCTTAGACGATTTCTACGAGCAGTACTTC.